The 9 T cell receptor beta chains presented below share a single source sample, sequenced in a study of early T cells in non-severe SARS-CoV-2 infection. Each CDR3 protein gets one entry after TCRdb re-called the 5' RACE reads with MiXCR. In the table there are about 60,000 distinct CDR3 sequences, around 13% of which are singletons. The source material was whole blood. The origin of the receptors is an adult who was a healthcare worker with PCR-confirmed SARS-CoV-2 infection or an uninfected control (not recorded which).

The chain links TRBV29-1 to TRBJ2-1; no clear D. The CDR3 sequence is 11 residues long. CDR1 and CDR2 (germline): SQVTM, ANQGSEA. V lost 5 bases to trimming and J lost 4 bases, with 6 bases between them. The CDR3 protein is CSVYKYNEQFF. The CDR3, as DNA: TGCAGCGTTTACAAGTACAATGAGCAGTTCTTC.

This clonotype was picked up a small number of times. The chain has TRBV12-3 or TRBV12-4 and TRBJ1-5; 8 nucleotides match TRBD1. The CDR3 totals 14 residues. The J segment lost 2 bases and the V segment lost 3 bases, leaving 0 bases of the junction unmatched. CDR3 sequence (DNA): TGTGCCAGCAGTTTGGACAGGGGCAATCAGCCCCAGCATTTT. Protein sequence: CASSLDRGNQPQHF.

This clonotype appeared many times. The V call is TRBV2, the J call TRBJ2-5, with D perhaps given as TRBD1 or TRBD2 (5 bases each). Germline-derived CDR1 and CDR2 are SNHLY and FYNNEI. The CDR3 runs 14 residues. Trimming removed 6 bases from V and 4 bases from J, with 15 bases in between. The chain's CDR3 is CASRRAEGRETQYF. CDR3 DNA sequence: TGTGCCAGCAGGCGAGCAGAGGGGCGAGAGACCCAGTACTTC.

In its sample, this clonotype was seen a few times. This sequence joins TRBV9 and TRBJ2-1, with 10 bases aligning to TRBD2. CDR1 is SGDLS and CDR2 is YYNGEE in the germline V gene. The CDR3 runs 15 residues. V lost 4 bases to trimming and J lost 4 bases; unmatched junction nucleotides: 5. CDR3 nucleotides: TGTGCCAGCAGCTCTCAGCGGGGGGGTTACAATGAGCAGTTCTTC. This gives the protein CASSSQRGGYNEQFF.

This clonotype was seen many times. CDR3 protein: CSARGGAFVTEAFF. The DNA of the CDR3 is TGCAGTGCTAGAGGGGGGGCTTTTGTTACTGAAGCTTTCTTT. The J gene is TRBJ1-1, the V gene TRBV20-1; perhaps TRBD1 as D (6 bases). The CDR3 totals 14 residues. Germline CDR1 and CDR2: DFQATT and SNEGSKA (reference sequence). Trimming stripped 1 base from V and 5 bases from J, with 14 bases between.

This clonotype was seen only a few times. J is TRBJ1-1 and V is TRBV20-1, with a weak D call TRBD1 (5 bases). Germline lookup yields CDR1 DFQATT and CDR2 SNEGSKA (reference sequence). The V gene lost 1 base and the J gene lost 1 base, with 16 bases spanning the gap. The CDR3 covers 16 residues. CDR3 coding DNA: TGCAGTGCTAGAGGGTGGGGCCCAGGGCCGAACACTGAAGCTTTCTTT. Amino acids: CSARGWGPGPNTEAFF.

This chain connects TRBV6-2 or TRBV6-3 to TRBJ1-6; TRBD1 matches at 7 bases. The CDR3 runs 14 residues. CDR1 MNHEY and CDR2 SVGEGT come from the germline V gene. Trimming at V came to 6 bases and at J to 6 bases, leaving 5 bases not matched to a gene. The CDR3 DNA follows: TGTGCCAGCAGCCGACAGGGTGGTAATTCACCCCTCCACTTT. It translates to CASSRQGGNSPLHF.

There are many counts of this clonotype. The chain links TRBV20-1 to TRBJ1-3; 8 nucleotides agree with TRBD1. CDR1 and CDR2 (germline): DFQATT, SNEGSKA (reference sequence). CDR3 length: 17 residues. Losses at the gene ends were 2 bases for V and 2 bases for J; bases not matched to a gene: 11. The CDR3 sequence is CSARPPGTGAPGNTIYF. The CDR3 nucleotides read TGCAGTGCTAGACCCCCCGGGACAGGAGCCCCTGGAAACACCATATATTTT.

This clonotype occurred a few times. V is TRBV11-2 and J is TRBJ2-7; D perhaps matches TRBD2 (6 bases). Germline V CDR1 and CDR2: SGHAT, FQNNGV. V dropped 3 bases and J dropped 2 bases, with 11 bases sitting between them. The CDR3 consists of 14 residues. CDR3 loop: CASSFTGLAYEQYF. The CDR3 coding sequence is TGTGCCAGCAGCTTTACGGGACTTGCCTACGAGCAGTACTTC.